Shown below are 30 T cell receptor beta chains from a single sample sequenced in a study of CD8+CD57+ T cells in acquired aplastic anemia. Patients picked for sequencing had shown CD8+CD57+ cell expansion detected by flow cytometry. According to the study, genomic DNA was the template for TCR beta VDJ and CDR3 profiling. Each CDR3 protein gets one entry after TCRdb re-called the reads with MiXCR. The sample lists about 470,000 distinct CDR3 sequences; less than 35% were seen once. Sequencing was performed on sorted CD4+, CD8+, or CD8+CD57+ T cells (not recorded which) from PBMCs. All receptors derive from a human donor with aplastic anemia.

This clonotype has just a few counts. The CDR3: CASSPGRTEETQYF. The CDR3 DNA follows: TGCGCCAGCAGCCCCGGCCGGACGGAAGAGACCCAGTACTTC. The chain carries TRBV5-1 and TRBJ2-5; D gene ambiguous. The ends were cut back, 4 bases at V and 3 bases at J, with 13 bases in the middle. This CDR3 comprises 14 residues. Germline V gene data show CDR1 as SGHRS and CDR2 as YFSETQ.

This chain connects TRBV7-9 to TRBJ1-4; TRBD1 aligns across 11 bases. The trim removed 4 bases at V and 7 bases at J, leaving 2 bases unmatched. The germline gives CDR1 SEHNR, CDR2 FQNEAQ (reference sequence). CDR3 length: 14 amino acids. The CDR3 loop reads CASSSGTGGEKLFF. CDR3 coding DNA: TGTGCCAGCAGCTCCGGGACAGGGGGTGAAAAACTGTTTTTT.

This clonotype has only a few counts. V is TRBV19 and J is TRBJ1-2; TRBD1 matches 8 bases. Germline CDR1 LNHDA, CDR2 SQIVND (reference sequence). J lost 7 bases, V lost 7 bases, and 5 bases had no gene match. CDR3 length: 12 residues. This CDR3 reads CASTTGDGGYTF. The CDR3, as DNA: TGTGCCAGTACGACAGGGGACGGTGGCTACACCTTC.

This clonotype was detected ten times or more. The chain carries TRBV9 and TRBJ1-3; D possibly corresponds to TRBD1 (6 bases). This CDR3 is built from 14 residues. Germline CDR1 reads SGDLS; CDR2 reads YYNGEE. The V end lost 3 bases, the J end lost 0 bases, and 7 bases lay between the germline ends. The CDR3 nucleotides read TGTGCCAGCAGCGAGGGGGTCTCTGGAAACACCATATATTTT. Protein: CASSEGVSGNTIYF.

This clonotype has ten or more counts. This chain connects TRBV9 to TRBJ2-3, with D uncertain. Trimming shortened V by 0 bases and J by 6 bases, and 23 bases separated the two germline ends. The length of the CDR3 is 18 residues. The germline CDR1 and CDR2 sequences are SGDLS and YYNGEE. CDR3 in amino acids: CASSVGLYGQTSMDTQYF. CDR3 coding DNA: TGTGCCAGCAGCGTAGGATTGTACGGCCAAACGTCGATGGATACGCAGTATTTT.

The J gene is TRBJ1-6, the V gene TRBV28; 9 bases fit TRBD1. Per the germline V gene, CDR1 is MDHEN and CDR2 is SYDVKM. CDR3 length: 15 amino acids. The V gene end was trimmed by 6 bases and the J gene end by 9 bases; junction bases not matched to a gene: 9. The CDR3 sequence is CASRWGTGLRSPLHF. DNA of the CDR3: TGTGCCAGCAGGTGGGGGACAGGGCTGCGTTCACCCCTCCACTTT.

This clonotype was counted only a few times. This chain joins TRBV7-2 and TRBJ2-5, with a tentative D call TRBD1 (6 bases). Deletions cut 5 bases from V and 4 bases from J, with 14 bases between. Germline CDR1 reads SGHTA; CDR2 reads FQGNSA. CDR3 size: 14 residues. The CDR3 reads CASSQDSRGETQYF. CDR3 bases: TGTGCCAGCAGCCAGGACAGCCGAGGAGAGACCCAGTACTTC.

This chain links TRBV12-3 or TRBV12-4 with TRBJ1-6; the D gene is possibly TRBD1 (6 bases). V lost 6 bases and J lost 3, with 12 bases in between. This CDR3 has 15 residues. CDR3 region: CASSRNRDYNSPLHF. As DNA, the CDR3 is TGTGCCAGCAGCAGAAACAGGGACTATAATTCACCCCTCCACTTT.

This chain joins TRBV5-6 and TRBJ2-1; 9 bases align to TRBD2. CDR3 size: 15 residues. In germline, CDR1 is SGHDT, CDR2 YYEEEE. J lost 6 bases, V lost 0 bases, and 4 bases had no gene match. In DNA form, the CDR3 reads TGTGCCAGCAGCTTGGGGCGGGAGGGCCTCAATGAGCAGTTCTTC. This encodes CASSLGREGLNEQFF.

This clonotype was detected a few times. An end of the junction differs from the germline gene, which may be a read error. This chain's CDR3 is CSASSLASQETQYF. The CDR3 nucleotides read TGTAGTGCTAGTAGTCTAGCCTCCCAAGAGACCCAGTACTTC. The genes are TRBV20-1 and TRBJ2-5; D may be TRBD2 (5 bases). Germline-derived CDR1 and CDR2 are DFQATT and SNEGSKA (reference sequence). CDR3 length: 14 amino acids.

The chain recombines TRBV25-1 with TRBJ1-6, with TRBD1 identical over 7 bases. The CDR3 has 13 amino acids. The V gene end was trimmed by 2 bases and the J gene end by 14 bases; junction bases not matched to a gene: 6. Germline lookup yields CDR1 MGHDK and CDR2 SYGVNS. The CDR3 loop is CASSEQGVTSLHF. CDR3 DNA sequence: TGTGCCAGCAGTGAACAGGGGGTTACCTCCCTCCACTTT.

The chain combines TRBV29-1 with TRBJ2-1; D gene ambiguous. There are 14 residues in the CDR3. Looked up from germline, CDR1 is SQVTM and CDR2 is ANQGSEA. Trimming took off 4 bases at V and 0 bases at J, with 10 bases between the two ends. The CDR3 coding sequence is TGCAGCGTTGTTTATAGCCTCTCCTACAATGAGCAGTTCTTC. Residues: CSVVYSLSYNEQFF.

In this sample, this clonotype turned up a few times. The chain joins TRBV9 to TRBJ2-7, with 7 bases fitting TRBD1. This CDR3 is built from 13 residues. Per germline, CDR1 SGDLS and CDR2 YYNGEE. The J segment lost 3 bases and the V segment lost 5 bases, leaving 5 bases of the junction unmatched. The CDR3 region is CASSRHRGYEQYF. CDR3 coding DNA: TGTGCCAGCAGTCGTCACAGGGGCTACGAGCAGTACTTC. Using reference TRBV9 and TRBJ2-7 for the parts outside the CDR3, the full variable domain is DSGVTQTPKHLITATGQRVTLRCSPRSGDLSVYWYQQSLDQGLQFLIQYYNGEERAKGNILERFSAQQFPDLHSELNLSSLELGDSALYFCASSRHRGYEQYFGPGTRLTVT.

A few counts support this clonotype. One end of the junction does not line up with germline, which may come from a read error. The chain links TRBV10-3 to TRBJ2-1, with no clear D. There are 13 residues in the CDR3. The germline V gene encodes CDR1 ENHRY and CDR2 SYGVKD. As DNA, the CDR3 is TGTGCCAGCAGTGAGGTCAGGAACAATGAGCAGTTCTTC. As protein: CASSEVRNNEQFF.

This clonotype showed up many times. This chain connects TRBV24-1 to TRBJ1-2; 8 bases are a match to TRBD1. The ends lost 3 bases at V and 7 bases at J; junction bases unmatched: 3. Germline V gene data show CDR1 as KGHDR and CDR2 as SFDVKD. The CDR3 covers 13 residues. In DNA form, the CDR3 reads TGTGCCACCAGTGATAACAGGGGGTTTGGCTACACCTTC. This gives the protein CATSDNRGFGYTF.

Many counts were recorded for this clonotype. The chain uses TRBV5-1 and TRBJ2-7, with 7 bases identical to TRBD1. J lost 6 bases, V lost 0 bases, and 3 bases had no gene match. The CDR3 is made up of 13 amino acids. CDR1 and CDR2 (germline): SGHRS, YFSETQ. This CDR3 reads CASSLEGAAEQYF. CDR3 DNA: TGCGCCAGCAGCTTGGAGGGGGCTGCCGAGCAGTACTTC. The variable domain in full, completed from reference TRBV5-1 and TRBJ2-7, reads KAGVTQTPRYLIKTRGQQVTLSCSPISGHRSVSWYQQTPGQGLQFLFEYFSETQRNKGNFPGRFSGRQFSNSRSEMNVSTLELGDSALYLCASSLEGAAEQYFGPGTRLTVT.

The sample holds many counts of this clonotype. Here the CDR3 reads CASSRTGTRNEKLFF. The CDR3 bases are TGTGCCAGTAGTAGGACAGGGACCCGTAATGAAAAACTGTTTTTT. The J gene is TRBJ1-4, the V gene TRBV19, with 8 positions matching TRBD1. V shed 4 bases and J 4 bases; nucleotides not matched to a gene: 5. The CDR3 spans 15 residues. CDR1 and CDR2 from the germline V gene are LNHDA and SQIVND (reference sequence).

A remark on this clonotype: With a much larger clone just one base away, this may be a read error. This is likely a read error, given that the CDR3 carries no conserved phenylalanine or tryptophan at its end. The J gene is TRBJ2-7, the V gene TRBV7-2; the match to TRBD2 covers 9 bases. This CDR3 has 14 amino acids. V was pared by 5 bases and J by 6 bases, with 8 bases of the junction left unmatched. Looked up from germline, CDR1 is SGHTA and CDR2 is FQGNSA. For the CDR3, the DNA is TGTGCCAGCAGCCCCGGGACTAGCAGGTTCGAGCAGTACCTC. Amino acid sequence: CASSPGTSRFEQYL.

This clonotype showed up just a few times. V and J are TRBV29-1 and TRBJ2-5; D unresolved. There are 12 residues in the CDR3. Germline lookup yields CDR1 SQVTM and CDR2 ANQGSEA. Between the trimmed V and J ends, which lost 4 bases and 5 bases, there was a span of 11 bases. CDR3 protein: CSVVELGETQYF. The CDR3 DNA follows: TGCAGCGTTGTGGAGCTCGGGGAGACCCAGTACTTC.

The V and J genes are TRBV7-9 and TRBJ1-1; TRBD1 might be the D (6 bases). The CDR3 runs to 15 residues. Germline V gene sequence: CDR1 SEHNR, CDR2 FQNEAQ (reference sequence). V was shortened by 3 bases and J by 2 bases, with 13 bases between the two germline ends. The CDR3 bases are TGTGCCAGCAGCTTCCTGGACAGACTCAACACTGAAGCTTTCTTT. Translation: CASSFLDRLNTEAFF.

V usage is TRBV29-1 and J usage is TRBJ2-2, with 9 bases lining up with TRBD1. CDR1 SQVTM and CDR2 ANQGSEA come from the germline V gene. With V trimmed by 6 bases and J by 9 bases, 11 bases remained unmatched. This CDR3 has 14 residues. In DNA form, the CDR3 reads TGCAGCGTCGCCGCCGGGACAGGGAAGAGGGAGCTGTTTTTT. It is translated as CSVAAGTGKRELFF.

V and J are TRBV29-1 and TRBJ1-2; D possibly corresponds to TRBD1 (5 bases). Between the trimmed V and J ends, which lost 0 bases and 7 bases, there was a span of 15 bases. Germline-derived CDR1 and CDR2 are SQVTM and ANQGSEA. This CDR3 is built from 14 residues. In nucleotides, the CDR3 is TGCAGCGTTGAAGAGGAGACCAGGGTTCGTGGCTACACCTTC. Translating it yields CSVEEETRVRGYTF.

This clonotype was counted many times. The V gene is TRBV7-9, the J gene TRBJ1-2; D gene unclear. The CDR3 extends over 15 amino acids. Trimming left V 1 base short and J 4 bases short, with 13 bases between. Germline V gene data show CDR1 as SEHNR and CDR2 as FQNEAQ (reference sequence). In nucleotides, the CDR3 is TGTGCCAGCAGCTTAGGTGTTTACTCTGGCTATGGCTACACCTTC. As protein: CASSLGVYSGYGYTF.

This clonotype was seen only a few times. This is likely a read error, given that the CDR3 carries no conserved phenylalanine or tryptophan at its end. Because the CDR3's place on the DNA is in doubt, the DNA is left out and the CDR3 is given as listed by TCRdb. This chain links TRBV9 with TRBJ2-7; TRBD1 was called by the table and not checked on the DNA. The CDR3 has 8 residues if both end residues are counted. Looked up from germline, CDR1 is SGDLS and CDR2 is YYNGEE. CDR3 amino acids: CASSVWDR.

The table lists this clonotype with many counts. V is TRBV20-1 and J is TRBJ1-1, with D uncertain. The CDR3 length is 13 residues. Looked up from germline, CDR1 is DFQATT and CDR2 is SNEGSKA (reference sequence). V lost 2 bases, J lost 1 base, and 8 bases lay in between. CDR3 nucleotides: TGCAGTGCTAGAATACCCAGGAACACTGAAGCTTTCTTT. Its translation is CSARIPRNTEAFF.

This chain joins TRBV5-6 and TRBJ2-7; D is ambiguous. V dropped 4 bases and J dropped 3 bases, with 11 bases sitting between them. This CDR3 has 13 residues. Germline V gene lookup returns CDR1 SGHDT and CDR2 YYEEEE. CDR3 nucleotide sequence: TGTGCCAGCAGCCGACTCTCCAACTACGAGCAGTACTTC. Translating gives CASSRLSNYEQYF.

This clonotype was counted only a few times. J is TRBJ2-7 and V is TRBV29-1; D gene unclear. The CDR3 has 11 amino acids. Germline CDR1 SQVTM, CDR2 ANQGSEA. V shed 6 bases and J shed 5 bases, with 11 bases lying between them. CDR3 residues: CSVGEQDEQYF. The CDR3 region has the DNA TGCAGCGTCGGAGAGCAGGACGAGCAGTACTTC.

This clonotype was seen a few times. CDR3 residues: CASSPQGPNNSPLHF. In DNA, the CDR3 is TGTGCCAGCAGCCCCCAGGGACCGAACAATTCACCCCTCCACTTT. J is TRBJ1-6 and V is TRBV7-6, with a possible D match to TRBD1 (5 bases). Germline V gene lookup returns CDR1 SGHVS and CDR2 FNYEAQ. The V end was cut by 5 bases, the J end by 7 bases, with 15 bases between. This CDR3 is 15 amino acids long.

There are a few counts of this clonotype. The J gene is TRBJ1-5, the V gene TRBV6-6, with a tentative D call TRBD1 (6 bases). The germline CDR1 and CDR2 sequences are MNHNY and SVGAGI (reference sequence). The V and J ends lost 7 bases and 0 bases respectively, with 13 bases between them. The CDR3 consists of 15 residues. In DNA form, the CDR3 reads TGTGCCAGCAAGGGAACGGGGGCTAGCAATCAGCCCCAGCATTTT. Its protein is CASKGTGASNQPQHF.

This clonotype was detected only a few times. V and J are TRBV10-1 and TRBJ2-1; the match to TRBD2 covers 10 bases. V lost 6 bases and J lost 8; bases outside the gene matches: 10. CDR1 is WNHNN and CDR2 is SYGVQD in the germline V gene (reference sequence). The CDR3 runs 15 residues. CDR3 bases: TGCGCCAGCAGCCGAGGACTAGCGGAGGTCGATGAGCAGTTCTTC. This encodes CASSRGLAEVDEQFF.